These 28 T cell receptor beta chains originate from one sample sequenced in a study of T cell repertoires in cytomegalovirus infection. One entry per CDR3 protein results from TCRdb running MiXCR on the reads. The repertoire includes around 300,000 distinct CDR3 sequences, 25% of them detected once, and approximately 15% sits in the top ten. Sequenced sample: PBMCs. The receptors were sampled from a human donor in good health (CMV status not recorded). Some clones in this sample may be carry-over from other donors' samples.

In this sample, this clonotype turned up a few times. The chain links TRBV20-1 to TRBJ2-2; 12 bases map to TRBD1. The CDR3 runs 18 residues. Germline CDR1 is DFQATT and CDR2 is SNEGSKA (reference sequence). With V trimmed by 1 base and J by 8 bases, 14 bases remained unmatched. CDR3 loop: CSARVLRPGQGARGELFF. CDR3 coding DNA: TGCAGTGCTAGAGTCCTCCGACCGGGACAGGGGGCGCGAGGGGAGCTGTTTTTT.

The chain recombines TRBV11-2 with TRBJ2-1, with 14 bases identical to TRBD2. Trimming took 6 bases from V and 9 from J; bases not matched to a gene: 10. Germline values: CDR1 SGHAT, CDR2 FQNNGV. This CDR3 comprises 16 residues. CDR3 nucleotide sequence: TGTGCCAGCAGATTTTCCGGGACTAGCGGGAGTGGTGAGCAGTTCTTC. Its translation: CASRFSGTSGSGEQFF.

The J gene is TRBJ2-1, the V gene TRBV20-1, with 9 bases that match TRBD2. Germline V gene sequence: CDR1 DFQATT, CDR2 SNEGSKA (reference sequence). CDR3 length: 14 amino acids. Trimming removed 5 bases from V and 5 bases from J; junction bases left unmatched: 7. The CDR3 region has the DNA TGCAGTGCTCCCCCGGGACTAGCTAACAATGAGCAGTTCTTC. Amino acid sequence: CSAPPGLANNEQFF.

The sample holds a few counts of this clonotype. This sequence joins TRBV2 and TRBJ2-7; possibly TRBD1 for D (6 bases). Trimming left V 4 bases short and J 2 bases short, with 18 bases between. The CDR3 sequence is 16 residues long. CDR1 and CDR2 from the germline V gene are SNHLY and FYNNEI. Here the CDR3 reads CASSGRRGAATYEQYF. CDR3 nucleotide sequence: TGTGCCAGCAGTGGGCGCAGGGGAGCGGCTACCTACGAGCAGTACTTC.

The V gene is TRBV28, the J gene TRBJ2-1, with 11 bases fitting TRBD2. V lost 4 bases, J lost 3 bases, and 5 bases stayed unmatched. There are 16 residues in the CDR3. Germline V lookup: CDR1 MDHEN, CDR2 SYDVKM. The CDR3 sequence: CASSSLAGGNYNEQFF. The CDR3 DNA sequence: TGTGCCAGCAGTTCATTAGCGGGAGGGAACTACAATGAGCAGTTCTTC. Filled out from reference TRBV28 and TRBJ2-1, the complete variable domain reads DVKVTQSSRYLVKRTGEKVFLECVQDMDHENMFWYRQDPGLGLRLIYFSYDVKMKEKGDIPEGYSVSREKKERFSLILESASTNQTSMYLCASSSLAGGNYNEQFFGPGTRLTVL.

DNA of the CDR3: TGTGCCAGCAGAACTCAGGGGGCGCGCGCCGAGCAGTACTTC. Its translation is CASRTQGARAEQYF. J is TRBJ2-7 and V is TRBV28, with 8 bases fitting TRBD1. With 6 bases clipped from V and 6 bases from J, the junction kept 10 bases outside the gene matches. CDR1 MDHEN and CDR2 SYDVKM come from the germline V gene. The CDR3 length is 14 residues.

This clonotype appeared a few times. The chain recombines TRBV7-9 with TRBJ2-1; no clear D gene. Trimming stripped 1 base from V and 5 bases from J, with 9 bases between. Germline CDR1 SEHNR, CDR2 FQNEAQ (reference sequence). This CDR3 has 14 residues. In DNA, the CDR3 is TGTGCCAGCAGCTTAGAGAGGCCAAACAATGAGCAGTTCTTC. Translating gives CASSLERPNNEQFF. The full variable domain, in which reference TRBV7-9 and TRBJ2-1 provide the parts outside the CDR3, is DTGVSQNPRHKITKRGQNVTFRCDPISEHNRLYWYRQTLGQGPEFLTYFQNEAQLEKSRLLSDRFSAERPKGSFSTLEIQRTEQGDSAMYLCASSLERPNNEQFFGPGTRLTVL.

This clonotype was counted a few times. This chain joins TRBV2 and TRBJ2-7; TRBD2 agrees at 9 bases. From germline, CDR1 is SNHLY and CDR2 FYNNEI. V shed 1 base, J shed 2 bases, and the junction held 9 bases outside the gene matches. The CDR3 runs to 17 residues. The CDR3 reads CASSEGQVASGAYEQYF. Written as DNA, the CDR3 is TGTGCCAGCAGTGAAGGACAGGTCGCTAGCGGGGCCTACGAGCAGTACTTC.

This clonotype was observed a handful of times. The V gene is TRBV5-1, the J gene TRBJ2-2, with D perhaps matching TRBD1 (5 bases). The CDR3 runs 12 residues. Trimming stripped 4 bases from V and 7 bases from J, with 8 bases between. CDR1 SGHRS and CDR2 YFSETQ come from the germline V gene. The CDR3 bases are TGCGCCAGCAGCGAGGACATCGGGGAGCTGTTTTTT. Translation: CASSEDIGELFF.

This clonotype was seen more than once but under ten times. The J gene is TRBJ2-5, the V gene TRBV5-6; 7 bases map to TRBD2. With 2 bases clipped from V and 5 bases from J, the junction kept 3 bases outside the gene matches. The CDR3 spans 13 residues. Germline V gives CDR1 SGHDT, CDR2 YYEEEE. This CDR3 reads CASSFWEGETQYF. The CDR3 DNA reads TGTGCCAGCAGCTTCTGGGAGGGGGAGACCCAGTACTTC. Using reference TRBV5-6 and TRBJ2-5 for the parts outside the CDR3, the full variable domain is DAGVTQSPTHLIKTRGQQVTLRCSPKSGHDTVSWYQQALGQGPQFIFQYYEEEERQRGNFPDRFSGHQFPNYSSELNVNALLLGDSALYLCASSFWEGETQYFGPGTRLLVL.

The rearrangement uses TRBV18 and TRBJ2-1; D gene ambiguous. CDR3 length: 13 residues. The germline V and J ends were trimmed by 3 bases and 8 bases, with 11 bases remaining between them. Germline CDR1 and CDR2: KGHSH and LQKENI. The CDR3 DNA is TGTGCCAGCTCACCCCCGGATGCTTATGAGCAGTTCTTC. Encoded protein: CASSPPDAYEQFF.

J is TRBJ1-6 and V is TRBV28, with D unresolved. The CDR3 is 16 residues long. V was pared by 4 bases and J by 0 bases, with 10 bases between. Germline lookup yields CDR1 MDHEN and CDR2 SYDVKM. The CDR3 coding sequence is TGTGCCAGCAGTTCGGCCGGTAGCTCCTATAATTCACCCCTCCACTTT. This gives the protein CASSSAGSSYNSPLHF.

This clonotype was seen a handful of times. CDR3 protein: CASKIAGGETQYF. CDR3 coding DNA: TGTGCCAGCAAAATAGCGGGAGGGGAGACCCAGTACTTC. The gene calls are TRBV7-2 and TRBJ2-5, with 11 bases that match TRBD2. Germline V gene sequence: CDR1 SGHTA, CDR2 FQGNSA. Trimming cost V 7 bases and J 5 bases; bases outside gene matches: 3. The CDR3 extends over 13 amino acids.

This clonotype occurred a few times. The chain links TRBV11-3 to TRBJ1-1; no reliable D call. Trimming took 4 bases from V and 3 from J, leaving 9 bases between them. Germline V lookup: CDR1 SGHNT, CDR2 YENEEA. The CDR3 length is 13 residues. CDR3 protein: CASSSVRYTEAFF. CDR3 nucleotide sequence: TGTGCCAGCAGCTCCGTTCGCTACACTGAAGCTTTCTTT.

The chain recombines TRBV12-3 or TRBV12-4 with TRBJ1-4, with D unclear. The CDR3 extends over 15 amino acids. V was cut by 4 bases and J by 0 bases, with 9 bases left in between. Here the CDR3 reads CASSSLEATNEKLFF. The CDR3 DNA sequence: TGTGCCAGCAGTTCGTTGGAGGCAACTAATGAAAAACTGTTTTTT.

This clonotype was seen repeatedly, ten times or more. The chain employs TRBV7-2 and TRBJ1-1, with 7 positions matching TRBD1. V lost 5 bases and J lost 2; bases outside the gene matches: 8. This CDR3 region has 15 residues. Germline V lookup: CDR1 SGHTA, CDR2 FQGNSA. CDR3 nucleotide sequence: TGTGCCAGCAGCAAGCAACAGGGGCTTAACACTGAAGCTTTCTTT. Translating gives CASSKQQGLNTEAFF.

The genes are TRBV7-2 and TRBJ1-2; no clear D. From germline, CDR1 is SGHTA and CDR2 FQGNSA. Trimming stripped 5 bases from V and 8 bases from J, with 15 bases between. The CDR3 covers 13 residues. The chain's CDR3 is CASSALKGWGYTF. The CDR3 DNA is TGTGCCAGCAGCGCCCTAAAGGGTTGGGGCTACACCTTC.

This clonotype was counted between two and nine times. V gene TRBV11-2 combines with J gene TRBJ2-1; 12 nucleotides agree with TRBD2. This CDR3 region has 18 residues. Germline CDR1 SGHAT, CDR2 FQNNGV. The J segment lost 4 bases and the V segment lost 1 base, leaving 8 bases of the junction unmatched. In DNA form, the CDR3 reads TGTGCCAGCAGCTTAGGGGGACTAGCGGGCTCTGGGTACAATGAGCAGTTCTTC. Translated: CASSLGGLAGSGYNEQFF.

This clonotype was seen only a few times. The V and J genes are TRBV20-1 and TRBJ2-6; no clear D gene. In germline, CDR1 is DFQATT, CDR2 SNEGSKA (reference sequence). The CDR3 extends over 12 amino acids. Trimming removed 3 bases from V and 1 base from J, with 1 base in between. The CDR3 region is CSARSGANVLTF. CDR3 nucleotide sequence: TGCAGTGCTAGGTCTGGGGCCAACGTCCTGACTTTC.

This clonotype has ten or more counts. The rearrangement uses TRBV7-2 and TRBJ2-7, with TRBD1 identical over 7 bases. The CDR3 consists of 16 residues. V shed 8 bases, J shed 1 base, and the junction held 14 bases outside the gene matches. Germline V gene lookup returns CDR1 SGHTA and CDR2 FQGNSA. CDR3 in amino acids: CASFNFGQAISYEQYF. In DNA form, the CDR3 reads TGTGCCAGCTTCAATTTCGGACAGGCGATTTCCTACGAGCAGTACTTC.

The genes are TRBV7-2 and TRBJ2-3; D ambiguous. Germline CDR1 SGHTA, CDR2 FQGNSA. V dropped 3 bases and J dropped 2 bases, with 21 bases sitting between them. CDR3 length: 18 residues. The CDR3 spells CASSLSRTGRTDTDTQYF. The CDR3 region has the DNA TGTGCCAGCAGCTTGTCCCGAACGGGCAGGACCGACACAGATACGCAGTATTTT.

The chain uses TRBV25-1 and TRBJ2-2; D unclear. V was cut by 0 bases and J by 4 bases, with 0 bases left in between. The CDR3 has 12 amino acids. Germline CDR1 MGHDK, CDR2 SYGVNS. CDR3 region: CASSEYTGELFF. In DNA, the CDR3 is TGTGCCAGCAGTGAATACACCGGGGAGCTGTTTTTT.

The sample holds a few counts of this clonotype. CDR3: CASSLLGGQGEAFF. CDR3 coding DNA: TGTGCCAGCAGCTTACTGGGCGGTCAGGGTGAAGCTTTCTTT. The genes are TRBV7-9 and TRBJ1-1, with D perhaps matching TRBD1 (5 bases). The CDR3 loop spans 14 amino acids. The V end lost 2 bases, the J end lost 7 bases, and 14 bases lay between the germline ends. The germline CDR1 and CDR2 sequences are SEHNR and FQNEAQ (reference sequence). The complete variable domain, with remaining parts taken from reference TRBV7-9 and TRBJ1-1, reads DTGVSQNPRHKITKRGQNVTFRCDPISEHNRLYWYRQTLGQGPEFLTYFQNEAQLEKSRLLSDRFSAERPKGSFSTLEIQRTEQGDSAMYLCASSLLGGQGEAFFGQGTRLTVV.

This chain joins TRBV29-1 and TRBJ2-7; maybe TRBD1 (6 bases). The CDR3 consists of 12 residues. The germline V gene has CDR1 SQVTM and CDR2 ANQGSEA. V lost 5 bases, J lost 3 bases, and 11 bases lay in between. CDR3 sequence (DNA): TGCAGCGTTCTAACAGGGATCTACGAGCAGTACTTC. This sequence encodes CSVLTGIYEQYF.

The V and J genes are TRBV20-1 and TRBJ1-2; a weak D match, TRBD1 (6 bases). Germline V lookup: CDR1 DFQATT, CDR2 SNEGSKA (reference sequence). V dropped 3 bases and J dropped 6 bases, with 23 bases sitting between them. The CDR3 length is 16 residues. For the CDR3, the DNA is TGCAGTGCTAGGGACCCTGCGGGGGCCATTGGGGATGGCTACACCTTC. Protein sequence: CSARDPAGAIGDGYTF.

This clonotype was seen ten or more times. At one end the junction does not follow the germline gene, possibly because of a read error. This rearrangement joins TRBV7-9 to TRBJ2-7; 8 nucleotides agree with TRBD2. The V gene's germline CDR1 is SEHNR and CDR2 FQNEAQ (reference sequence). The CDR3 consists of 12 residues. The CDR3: CASILTPGGPLF. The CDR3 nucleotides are TGTGCCAGCATCCTAACCCCGGGAGGGCCCCTGTTC.

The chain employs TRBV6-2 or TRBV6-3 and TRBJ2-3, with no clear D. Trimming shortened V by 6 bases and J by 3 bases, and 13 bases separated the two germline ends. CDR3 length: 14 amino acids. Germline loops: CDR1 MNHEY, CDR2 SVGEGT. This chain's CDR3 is CASSPRAETDTQYF. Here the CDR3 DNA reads TGTGCCAGCAGCCCCCGGGCGGAAACAGATACGCAGTATTTT.

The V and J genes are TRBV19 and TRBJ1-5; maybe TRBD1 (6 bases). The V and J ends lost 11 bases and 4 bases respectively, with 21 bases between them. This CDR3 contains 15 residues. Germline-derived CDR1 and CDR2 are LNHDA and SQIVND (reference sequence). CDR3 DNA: TGTGCCGAATCGGACAGAAGATTACCAAATCAGCCCCAGCATTTT. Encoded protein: CAESDRRLPNQPQHF. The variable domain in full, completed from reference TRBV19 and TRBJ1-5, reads DGGITQSPKYLFRKEGQNVTLSCEQNLNHDAMYWYRQDPGQGLRLIYYSQIVNDFQKGDIAEGYSVSREKKESFPLTVTSAQKNPTAFYLCAESDRRLPNQPQHFGDGTRLSIL.